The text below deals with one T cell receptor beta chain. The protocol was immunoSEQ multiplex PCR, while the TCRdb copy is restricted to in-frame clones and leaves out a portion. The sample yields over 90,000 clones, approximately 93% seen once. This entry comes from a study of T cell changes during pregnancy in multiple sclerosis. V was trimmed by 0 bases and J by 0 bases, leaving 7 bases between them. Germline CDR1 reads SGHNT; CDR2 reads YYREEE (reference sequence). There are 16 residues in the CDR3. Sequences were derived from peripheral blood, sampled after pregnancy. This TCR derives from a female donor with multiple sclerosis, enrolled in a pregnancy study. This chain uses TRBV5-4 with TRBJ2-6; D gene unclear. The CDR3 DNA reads TGTGCCAGCAGCTTGGATGCAGGCTCTGGGGCCAACGTCCTGACTTTC. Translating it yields CASSLDAGSGANVLTF.